The 8 T cell receptor beta chains listed next were all sequenced from one sample in a study of lymphopenia after photon versus proton radiotherapy. Generated by immunoSEQ multiplex PCR, the TCRdb table keeps only in-frame clones and is missing some. Of roughly 18,000 clones in the sample, approximately 90% were seen once. This material consisted of peripheral blood, taken from a patient treated with proton-based radiotherapy. The receptor source for this set is a man between 65 and 85 years old with pancreatic cancer.

The genes are TRBV5-1 and TRBJ2-7; D unresolved. With 0 bases removed from V and 6 bases from J, the gap between germline ends came to 10 bases. CDR1 is SGHRS, CDR2 YFSETQ, per germline. The length of the CDR3 is 13 residues. For the CDR3, the DNA is TGCGCCAGCAGCTTGGGGTTTGTCCGCGAGCAGTACTTC. It yields the protein CASSLGFVREQYF.

In this sample, this clone turned up once. The chain links TRBV5-1 to TRBJ2-5, with 9 bases identical to TRBD1. The CDR3 length is 16 residues. Germline trimming cut 0 bases from V and 5 bases from J; bases unmatched to any gene: 8. The V gene's germline CDR1 is SGHRS and CDR2 YFSETQ. The CDR3 DNA follows: TGCGCCAGCAGCTTGGAAGTACAGGGGGCCGGGGAGACCCAGTACTTC. It encodes CASSLEVQGAGETQYF.

J is TRBJ2-3 and V is TRBV6-1; tentatively, D is TRBD1 or TRBD2 (5 bases each). The CDR3 has 14 amino acids. Trimming pared 4 bases from V and 6 bases from J, leaving 14 bases between. CDR1 MNHNS and CDR2 SASEGT come from the germline V gene. In nucleotides, the CDR3 is TGTGCCAGCAGTGCTCTAGCACGGGGCGATACGCAGTATTTT. Translating gives CASSALARGDTQYF.

This chain links TRBV5-1 with TRBJ2-5; no clear D gene. Germline V gene lookup returns CDR1 SGHRS and CDR2 YFSETQ. The CDR3 is 14 amino acids. V lost 0 bases to trimming and J lost 2 bases, with 8 bases between them. The CDR3 nucleotides read TGCGCCAGCAGCTTGGGACGTTCGCAAGAGACCCAGTACTTC. Residues: CASSLGRSQETQYF. Full variable domain (missing parts from reference TRBV5-1 and TRBJ2-5): KAGVTQTPRYLIKTRGQQVTLSCSPISGHRSVSWYQQTPGQGLQFLFEYFSETQRNKGNFPGRFSGRQFSNSRSEMNVSTLELGDSALYLCASSLGRSQETQYFGPGTRLLVL.

The CDR3 loop reads CSVRGFDEKLFF. CDR3 DNA sequence: TGCAGCGTTCGGGGGTTCGATGAAAAACTGTTTTTT. The V and J genes are TRBV29-1 and TRBJ1-4; D is possibly TRBD1 (5 bases). V dropped 5 bases and J dropped 6 bases, with 10 bases sitting between them. The CDR3 length is 12 residues. Germline loops: CDR1 SQVTM, CDR2 ANQGSEA.

The chain has TRBV18 and TRBJ1-1, with D maybe TRBD1 (6 bases). This CDR3 is built from 15 residues. Trimming removed 4 bases at V and 3 bases at J, with 15 bases between. Per the germline V gene, CDR1 is KGHSH and CDR2 is LQKENI. The DNA of the CDR3 is TGTGCCAGCTCACGCCTGGGGGCGCGGGACACTGAAGCTTTCTTT. Translation gives CASSRLGARDTEAFF.

This clone was seen just once. V gene TRBV27 combines with J gene TRBJ1-5; 7 positions match TRBD1. V was clipped by 8 bases and J by 4 bases; unmatched bases: 8. This CDR3 spans 14 amino acids. Per the germline V gene, CDR1 is MNHEY and CDR2 is SMNVEV (reference sequence). CDR3 bases: TGTGCCAGCTCCAGGGACAGCGAAAATCAGCCCCAGCATTTT. It translates to CASSRDSENQPQHF.

This chain uses TRBV5-6 with TRBJ1-4, with D unresolved. V gave up 0 bases and J gave up 5 bases, with 8 bases separating them. CDR3 length equals 14 residues. CDR1 SGHDT and CDR2 YYEEEE come from the germline V gene. The CDR3 spells CASSLGSLNEKLFF. The DNA for the CDR3 is TGTGCCAGCAGCTTGGGCAGTCTGAATGAAAAACTGTTTTTT.